This TCR beta chain is from a study of vaccination and CD4 T cells after COVID-19. About the research overall: No peptide, an HIV-1 Nef pool, or a CEFX pool was what each control culture received.

Sequenced with the Oncomine TCR Beta short-read assay was DNA taken from cultured CD4+ T cells. Researchers extracted genomic DNA from CD4+ T cells that had been cultured. TCRdb independently ran MiXCR on the PCR reads; one entry per CDR3 protein. Here the sample spans 20,000 or so distinct CDR3 sequences, roughly 44% being singletons. Trimming removed 1 base from V and 3 bases from J, with 7 bases in between. CDR1 and CDR2 (germline): MNHNS, SASEGT. The CDR3 has 14 residues. Stated treatment: approximately 10-day PBMC culture with coronavirus spike peptide pools or control peptides (ViraFEST assay). ViraFEST used peptide pools to expand antigen-specific T cells, then sequenced TCRs. With 8.5 to 10 ug/ml peptide pools and approximately 10 IU/ml IL-2, PBMCs were cultured at about 2 million per well. Regarding this clonotype: Antigen: not known.

The rearrangement uses TRBV6-1 and TRBJ1-5, with unresolved D. This TCR came from a human donor with COVID-19. Sequencing used cultured CD4+ T cells from blood. CDR3 nucleotides: TGTGCCAGCAGTGAAGGGTCAGACAATCAGCCCCAGCATTTT. This gives the protein CASSEGSDNQPQHF.